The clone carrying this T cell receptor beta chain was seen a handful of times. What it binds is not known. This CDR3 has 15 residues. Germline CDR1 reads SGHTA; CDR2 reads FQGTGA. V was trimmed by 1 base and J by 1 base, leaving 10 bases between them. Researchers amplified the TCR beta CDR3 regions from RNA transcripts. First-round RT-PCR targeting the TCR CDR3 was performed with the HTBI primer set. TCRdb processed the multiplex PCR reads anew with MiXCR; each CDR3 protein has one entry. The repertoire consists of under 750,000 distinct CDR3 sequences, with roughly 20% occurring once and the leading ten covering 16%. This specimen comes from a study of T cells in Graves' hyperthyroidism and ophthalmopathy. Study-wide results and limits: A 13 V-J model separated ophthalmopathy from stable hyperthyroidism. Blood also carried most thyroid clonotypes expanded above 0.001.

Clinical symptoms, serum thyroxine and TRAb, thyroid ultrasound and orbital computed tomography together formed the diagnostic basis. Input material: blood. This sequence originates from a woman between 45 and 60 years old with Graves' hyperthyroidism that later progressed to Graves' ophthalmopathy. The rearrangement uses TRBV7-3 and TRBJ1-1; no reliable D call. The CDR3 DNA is TGTGCCAGCAGCTTAATGGGGAATGGGAACACTGAAGCTTTCTTT. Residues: CASSLMGNGNTEAFF.